Listed below are T cell receptor beta chains from one sample, sequenced in a study of blood T cell repertoires in COVID-19. The data were produced by immunoSEQ multiplex PCR, yet TCRdb's version contains in-frame clones alone and is incomplete. This repertoire shows under 110,000 clones, less than 80% found once; its top ten account for roughly 6%. Sequences were obtained from peripheral blood. The receptor set was obtained from a man older than 75 with COVID-19, enrolled during active disease. Both conserved end residues are part of each CDR3. The D gene is left open where the match is weak. Part of the rows lack a size; the others show once, few, many or a class for expanded clones.

v_call,j_call,clone_size,d_call,cdr3_nt,cdr3_aa
TRBV5-1,TRBJ2-1,-,TRBD1,TGCGCCAGCAGCCAACAGGGGGGTGCCTACAATGAGCAGTTCTTC,CASSQQGGAYNEQFF
TRBV18,TRBJ1-1,-,TRBD1,TGTGCCAGCTCACCCCGGGACAGTCCTGAAGCTTTCTTT,CASSPRDSPEAFF
TRBV9,TRBJ1-1,-,TRBD1,TGTGCCAGCAGCCTCTCAGGGGGTATGAACACTGAAGCTTTCTTT,CASSLSGGMNTEAFF
TRBV19,TRBJ1-2,few,TRBD1,TGTGCCAGTAGTACTGCAGGGGGCAATCGGGATGGCTACACCTTC,CASSTAGGNRDGYTF
TRBV6-5,TRBJ1-3,-,-,TGTGCCAGCAGTCCTACAGTGCCATCTGGAAACACCATATATTTT,CASSPTVPSGNTIYF
TRBV4-3,TRBJ2-2,-,-,TGCGCCAGCAGCCAAGAAGCAGGGGTCGGCACCGGGGAGCTGTTTTTT,CASSQEAGVGTGELFF
TRBV5-1,TRBJ1-2,few,TRBD1,TGCGCCAGCAGCTCTAACACAGGGACAGACATTGGCTACACCTTC,CASSSNTGTDIGYTF
TRBV5-1,TRBJ1-1,-,-,TGCGCCAGCAGCTTGGCGGGGGGCACCACTGAAGCTTTCTTT,CASSLAGGTTEAFF
TRBV27,TRBJ1-3,-,-,TGTGCCAGCAGTAAACACAGCTCTGGAAACACCATATATTTT,CASSKHSSGNTIYF
TRBV6-1,TRBJ1-1,-,TRBD1,TGTGCCAGCAGTGAGAGACAGGGCGGGAACACTGAAGCTTTCTTT,CASSERQGGNTEAFF
TRBV7-9,TRBJ1-1,few,TRBD1,TGTGCCAGCAGCTACAGGGGAGGCACTGAAGCTTTCTTT,CASSYRGGTEAFF
TRBV19,TRBJ1-1,-,-,TGTGCCAGTAGTATCGGGGGTTCCGGGACTGAAGCTTTCTTT,CASSIGGSGTEAFF
TRBV28,TRBJ2-3,-,-,TGTGCCAGCAGCTTCGGGGAGCGGGCCCGCACAGATACGCAGTATTTT,CASSFGERARTDTQYF
TRBV2,TRBJ2-1,few,-,TGTGCCAGCAGTGAATACCGGGAGAGGAGAGCCTACAATGAGCAGTTCTTC,CASSEYRERRAYNEQFF
TRBV3-1/TRBV3-2,TRBJ2-7,-,-,TGTGCCAGCAGCCTCTACTCCTACGAGCAGTACTTC,CASSLYSYEQYF
TRBV19,TRBJ1-4,few,TRBD1,TGTGCCAGTAGTATGGGACAGATTAATGAAAAACTGTTTTTT,CASSMGQINEKLFF
TRBV28,TRBJ1-2,-,-,TGTGCCAGCAGTTTCCCGAACAGTTATGGCTACACCTTC,CASSFPNSYGYTF
TRBV28,TRBJ1-5,-,TRBD1,TGTGCCAGCAGTTTATTAGGCGGGACAGACCAGCATTTT,CASSLLGGTDQHF
TRBV30,TRBJ1-6,-,TRBD1,TGTGCCTGGAGTGCCCCCGGGACAGGGGTTTCCTATAATTCACCCCTCCACTTT,CAWSAPGTGVSYNSPLHF
TRBV19,TRBJ1-1,-,TRBD1,TGTGCCAGTAGTATAGACCGACAGGGGATATTAGGCACTGAAGCTTTCTTT,CASSIDRQGILGTEAFF
TRBV7-2,TRBJ2-7,-,TRBD2,TGTGCCAGCAGCGTAGCGGGAGCCTTCCGGGAGCAGTACTTC,CASSVAGAFREQYF
TRBV25-1,TRBJ2-7,-,-,TGTGCCAGCACCCGAGGGGGGGGACCACACAGTGAGCAGTACTTC,CASTRGGGPHSEQYF
TRBV9,TRBJ2-7,-,TRBD1,TGTGCCAGCAGCGTAAGTGGACAGGGGGCCTACGAGCAGTACTTC,CASSVSGQGAYEQYF
TRBV3-1/TRBV3-2,TRBJ2-7,-,TRBD2,TGTGCCAGCAGCCAAGGACTAGCGGGAGTCGGCGAGCAGTACTTC,CASSQGLAGVGEQYF
TRBV5-1,TRBJ1-6,-,TRBD1,TGCGCCAGCAGCGACCCCCGGGACAGGGCCTCACCCCTCCACTTT,CASSDPRDRASPLHF
TRBV28,TRBJ1-2,-,-,TGTGCCAGCAGCCCCGTACAGAGAAACTATGGCTACACCTTC,CASSPVQRNYGYTF
TRBV4-1,TRBJ2-7,few,TRBD1,TGCGCCAGCAGCCAAGGACGGACAGGGTTCGGCGAGCAGTACTTC,CASSQGRTGFGEQYF
TRBV6-5,TRBJ1-2,-,-,TGTGCCAGCAATCCCGTCTCCAACATCTATGGCTACACCTTC,CASNPVSNIYGYTF
TRBV28,TRBJ1-2,-,-,TGTGCCAGTTTCCAGGAAACTAACTATGGCTACACCTTC,CASFQETNYGYTF
TRBV2,TRBJ1-2,-,TRBD1,TGTGCCAGCAGTAGGACAGGGGGACCTAACTATGGCTACACCTTC,CASSRTGGPNYGYTF
TRBV5-4,TRBJ2-2,-,TRBD1,TGTGCCAGCAGCCGGACAGGGTCCGGGGAGCTGTTTTTT,CASSRTGSGELFF
TRBV21-1,TRBJ1-2,-,-,TGTGCCAGCGCGGACAGAGAGGCTAACTATGGCTACACCTTC,CASADREANYGYTF
TRBV21-1,TRBJ2-3,-,-,TGTGCCAGCAGCAAAGACGGCCTAGCGGGAGATACGCAGTATTTT,CASSKDGLAGDTQYF
TRBV19,TRBJ1-2,few,-,TGTGCCAGTAGGCCCGGCGGCAGTGTGGGTGGCTACACCTTC,CASRPGGSVGGYTF
TRBV5-1,TRBJ2-3,-,-,TGCGCCAGCGTCGGACTCCGCACAGATACGCAGTATTTT,CASVGLRTDTQYF
TRBV5-4,TRBJ1-2,few,TRBD1,TGTGCCAGCAGCTCCCCTCCGGGACAGGGTTTCGGCTACACCTTC,CASSSPPGQGFGYTF
TRBV6-5,TRBJ1-6,-,-,TGTGCCAGCGGGGAGGGATTATCTAATTCACCCCTCCACTTT,CASGEGLSNSPLHF
TRBV7-8,TRBJ1-4,-,-,TGTGCCAGCAGCTTAGGTGGCAGGAGGGGAGAAAAACTGTTTTTT,CASSLGGRRGEKLFF
TRBV24-1,TRBJ2-3,once,TRBD2,TGTGCCACCAGTGATTTGAGGACTAGCGGGAGCACAGATACGCAGTATTTT,CATSDLRTSGSTDTQYF
TRBV14,TRBJ2-4,-,-,TGTGCCAGCAGCCAAGATTACATCCAGGGAGGAAACATTCAGTACTTC,CASSQDYIQGGNIQYF
TRBV7-2,TRBJ2-1,-,-,TGTGCCAGCAGCCCCGGTACCGGGACTCCATCCTACAATGAGCAGTTCTTC,CASSPGTGTPSYNEQFF
TRBV3-1/TRBV3-2,TRBJ1-6,-,-,TGTGCCAGCAGGAAAGGGGGGGGCGGCGATAATTCACCCCTCCACTTT,CASRKGGGGDNSPLHF
TRBV7-2,TRBJ1-2,-,TRBD1,TGTGCCAGCAGCCCCGACGGGGGACAGGGCCCACTGACCTATGGCTACACCTTC,CASSPDGGQGPLTYGYTF
TRBV27,TRBJ2-1,-,-,TGTGCCAGCACCCCAGATCCCTACAATGAGCAGTTCTTC,CASTPDPYNEQFF
TRBV3-1/TRBV3-2,TRBJ2-1,-,-,TGTGCCAGCAGCCAAGAGAGCTCCTACAATGAGCAGTTCTTC,CASSQESSYNEQFF
TRBV2,TRBJ1-5,-,-,TGTGCCAGCAGCTTAACCCGGGGAGCGTATAGCAATCAGCCCCAGCATTTT,CASSLTRGAYSNQPQHF
TRBV3-1/TRBV3-2,TRBJ2-7,-,-,TGTGCCAGCAGCCAAGATCGCCGCCTAAAGAGGAGCGAGCAGTACTTC,CASSQDRRLKRSEQYF
TRBV7-8,TRBJ2-7,-,-,TGTGCCAGCAGCTGGGGGCAAAACTACGAGCAGTACTTC,CASSWGQNYEQYF
TRBV6-2/TRBV6-3,TRBJ2-1,few,TRBD1,TGTGCCAGCAGTCGAGGGACAGGAGTCAATGAGCAGTTCTTC,CASSRGTGVNEQFF
TRBV7-2,TRBJ1-6,-,TRBD1,TGTGCCAGCAGCCGGACAGGGCTGAACTATAATTCACCCCTCCACTTT,CASSRTGLNYNSPLHF
TRBV7-9,TRBJ1-5,-,-,TGTGCCAGCAGCCCATCGGGGAATAGCAATCAGCCCCAGCATTTT,CASSPSGNSNQPQHF
TRBV9,TRBJ1-3,few,-,TGTGCCAGCAGCGTGTTTGGGGGCCCTGGAAACACCATATATTTT,CASSVFGGPGNTIYF
TRBV10-3,TRBJ2-2,-,-,TGTGCCATCAGTTTTTTACAGGGCAGGAACACCGGGGAGCTGTTTTTT,CAISFLQGRNTGELFF
TRBV28,TRBJ2-1,-,TRBD2,TGTGCCAGCAGTTTACCGGGAGGGGACAATGAGCAGTTCTTC,CASSLPGGDNEQFF
TRBV3-1/TRBV3-2,TRBJ1-1,-,-,TGTGCCAGCAGCCCGAGAAAGGGGTCGGCTGAAGCTTTCTTT,CASSPRKGSAEAFF
TRBV9,TRBJ2-2,-,-,TGTGCCAGCAGCGTAGCCGCTGAAGCTGCTAACACCGGGGAGCTGTTTTTT,CASSVAAEAANTGELFF
TRBV5-6,TRBJ2-5,-,-,TGTGCCAGCAGCTTGGAAAGGGGTGTCCAAGAGACCCAGTACTTC,CASSLERGVQETQYF